Presented here are 17 T cell receptor beta chains from one specimen sequenced in a study of T cells in Graves' hyperthyroidism and ophthalmopathy. RNA transcripts provided the source from which TCR beta CDR3 regions were amplified. The HTBI primer set was used in a first-round RT-PCR of the TCR CDR3. TCRdb passed the multiplex PCR reads through MiXCR, listing each CDR3 protein once. This table has nearly 750,000 distinct CDR3 sequences, 30% to 40% appearing once. Sequencing used blood. These receptor sequences come from a middle-aged woman with Graves' hyperthyroidism.

The V call is TRBV5-5, the J call TRBJ1-4; 8 nucleotides line up with TRBD1. The CDR3 contains 14 residues. From germline, CDR1 is SGHKS and CDR2 YYEKEE (reference sequence). J was trimmed by 11 bases and V by 1 base; bases with no gene match: 7. CDR3 amino acids: CASSLSGTGTKLFF. Written as DNA, the CDR3 is TGTGCCAGCAGCTTGTCCGGGACAGGCACGAAACTGTTTTTT. Full variable domain (missing parts from reference TRBV5-5 and TRBJ1-4): DAGVTQSPTHLIKTRGQQVTLRCSPISGHKSVSWYQQVLGQGPQFIFQYYEKEERGRGNFPDRFSARQFPNYSSELNVNALLLGDSALYLCASSLSGTGTKLFFGSGTQLSVL.

This chain joins TRBV29-1 and TRBJ2-2; 9 nucleotides match TRBD2. Germline V CDR1 and CDR2: SQVTM, ANQGSEA. This CDR3 region has 13 residues. V trimming: 8 bases; J trimming: 8 bases; junction bases outside the gene matches: 9. CDR3: CSIRASGMGELFF. The CDR3 nucleotides are TGCAGCATACGGGCTAGCGGGATGGGGGAGCTGTTTTTT.

The chain uses TRBV7-3 and TRBJ1-4; D might be TRBD1 (5 bases). The CDR3 runs to 15 residues. The V gene lost 5 bases and the J gene lost 8 bases, with 18 bases spanning the gap. Germline assignment: CDR1 SGHTA and CDR2 FQGTGA. The DNA for the CDR3 is TGTGCCAGCAGCCACCCGGGGCGGGGTTGGGAAAAACTGTTTTTT. Protein sequence: CASSHPGRGWEKLFF.

This clonotype was detected once. At one end, the junction sequence differs from germline, possibly due to a read error. This chain links TRBV2 with TRBJ1-1, with a possible D match to TRBD1 (5 bases). CDR1 and CDR2 from the germline V gene are SNHLY and FYNNEI. CDR3 length: 11 residues. The CDR3 DNA sequence: TGTGCCAGCAGTGAACAGGGCCGTGGTATCTTT. It encodes CASSEQGRGIF.

The chain joins TRBV6-5 to TRBJ2-7; TRBD1 or TRBD2 may be the D gene (5 bases each). This CDR3 spans 14 amino acids. Germline lookup yields CDR1 MNHEY and CDR2 SVGAGI. V was pared by 4 bases and J by 0 bases, with 10 bases between. The CDR3 loop reads CASSWGRSSYEQYF. CDR3 sequence (DNA): TGTGCCAGCAGTTGGGGGAGAAGCTCCTACGAGCAGTACTTC.

Comments on this clonotype: This may be a read error, as it is one base from a much larger clone. The chain links TRBV12-3 or TRBV12-4 to TRBJ1-2, with D hard to call. CDR3 length: 14 residues. The germline V and J ends were trimmed by 3 bases and 7 bases, with 15 bases remaining between them. The chain's CDR3 is CASSFQVGACGYTF. The CDR3 DNA reads as TGTGCCAGCAGTTTCCAGGTCGGAGCTTGTGGCTACACCTTC.

This clonotype was seen more than once but under ten times. The genes are TRBV5-1 and TRBJ1-6; TRBD1 is a possible D gene (5 bases). Germline values: CDR1 SGHRS, CDR2 YFSETQ. V shed 4 bases and J shed 9 bases, with 11 bases lying between them. This CDR3 is built from 13 residues. Here the CDR3 DNA reads TGCGCCAGCAGCCCTTTGGGGGGTTCACCCCTCCACTTT. Protein product: CASSPLGGSPLHF.

V and J are TRBV7-9 and TRBJ2-5; D is uncertain. TRBJ2-1 matches the DNA end more closely, so the J call is doubtful. Germline CDR1 SEHNR, CDR2 FQNEAQ (reference sequence). The CDR3 sequence is 12 residues long. The CDR3 sequence: CASSLRADEQFF. CDR3 DNA: TGTGCCAGCAGCTTAAGGGCGGATGAGCAGTTCTTC.

CDR3 nucleotides: TGCAGTTTCAGGGCGGGGAGCGCGAACACTGAAGCTTTCTTT. As protein: CSFRAGSANTEAFF. The rearrangement joins TRBV20-1 to TRBJ1-1, with D tentatively TRBD1 (5 bases). The V end was cut by 8 bases, the J end by 1 base, with 17 bases between. Germline V lookup: CDR1 DFQATT, CDR2 SNEGSKA (reference sequence). The CDR3 runs to 14 residues.

V usage is TRBV9 and J usage is TRBJ2-3; the D gene is possibly TRBD1 (5 bases). V lost 3 bases and J lost 1, with 21 bases in between. CDR3 size: 18 residues. The germline V gene has CDR1 SGDLS and CDR2 YYNGEE. This chain's CDR3 is CASSAISGSFRGTDTQYF. The CDR3 DNA reads TGTGCCAGCAGCGCGATCTCAGGGTCATTTAGGGGCACAGATACGCAGTATTTT. Supplemented by reference TRBV9 and TRBJ2-3, the full variable domain reads DSGVTQTPKHLITATGQRVTLRCSPRSGDLSVYWYQQSLDQGLQFLIQYYNGEERAKGNILERFSAQQFPDLHSELNLSSLELGDSALYFCASSAISGSFRGTDTQYFGPGTRLTVL.

V gene TRBV29-1 combines with J gene TRBJ2-3; weak D call: TRBD2 (6 bases). Trimming took 8 bases from V and 0 from J, leaving 12 bases between them. CDR3 length: 13 amino acids. Germline assignment: CDR1 SQVTM and CDR2 ANQGSEA. Written as DNA, the CDR3 is TGCAGCCATGCAGGGACTAGCACAGATACGCAGTATTTT. Its translation: CSHAGTSTDTQYF.

In its sample, this clonotype was seen a few times. The genes are TRBV5-4 and TRBJ2-3; D gene ambiguous. V lost 0 bases and J 1 base, leaving 6 bases between the germline ends. CDR1 is SGHNT and CDR2 is YYREEE in the germline V gene (reference sequence). This CDR3 has 14 residues. The CDR3, as DNA: TGTGCCAGCAGCTTGGATGCGGGCACAGATACGCAGTATTTT. Translating it yields CASSLDAGTDTQYF.

The V gene is TRBV20-1, the J gene TRBJ2-7; 8 bases match TRBD1. Germline V CDR1 and CDR2: DFQATT, SNEGSKA (reference sequence). The J segment lost 5 bases and the V segment lost 6 bases, leaving 3 bases of the junction unmatched. This CDR3 region has 11 residues. The CDR3 protein is CSAAGGNEQYF. The CDR3 nucleotides are TGCAGTGCGGCAGGGGGCAACGAGCAGTACTTC.

In its sample, this clonotype was seen a few times. The junction and the germline gene differ at one end; a read error may be behind it. The CDR3 nucleotides are TGCGCCAGCAGCCAAGATCGGGGACAGGGCCGCTCCTACGAGCAGTACTTC. This gives the protein CASSQDRGQGRSYEQYF. V and J are TRBV7-9 and TRBJ2-7; 9 positions match TRBD1. The germline gives CDR1 SEHNR, CDR2 FQNEAQ (reference sequence). The CDR3 sequence is 17 residues long. The complete variable domain, with remaining parts taken from reference TRBV7-9 and TRBJ2-7, reads DTGVSQNPRHKITKRGQNVTFRCDPISEHNRLYWYRQTLGQGPEFLTYFQNEAQLEKSRLLSDRFSAERPKGSFSTLEIQRTEQGDSAMYLCASSQDRGQGRSYEQYFGPGTRLTVT.

This clonotype was seen repeatedly, ten times or more. The chain employs TRBV11-2 and TRBJ1-4; 9 bases fit TRBD1. The CDR3 consists of 14 residues. V was clipped by 5 bases and J by 7 bases; unmatched bases: 5. Germline values: CDR1 SGHAT, CDR2 FQNNGV. The CDR3 region is CASSHGQGSEKLFF. CDR3 bases: TGTGCCAGCAGCCACGGACAGGGGAGTGAAAAACTGTTTTTT.

This chain joins TRBV29-1 and TRBJ2-1, with D possibly called TRBD1 or TRBD2 (5 bases each). This CDR3 region has 12 residues. The germline CDR1 and CDR2 sequences are SQVTM and ANQGSEA. Trimming took off 6 bases at V and 9 bases at J, with 15 bases between the two ends. The CDR3 region is CSVRPGAPEQFF. The CDR3 DNA is TGCAGCGTACGTCCCGGGGCCCCTGAGCAGTTCTTC.

This clonotype was seen a few times. V is TRBV27 and J is TRBJ2-5; D is perhaps TRBD2 (6 bases). There are 13 residues in the CDR3. The V gene lost 7 bases and the J gene lost 5 bases, with 14 bases spanning the gap. Germline CDR1 reads MNHEY; CDR2 reads SMNVEV (reference sequence). CDR3 protein: CASMRARGETQYF. In DNA, the CDR3 is TGTGCCAGCATGAGGGCTCGGGGGGAGACCCAGTACTTC.